The 12 T cell receptor beta chains given below trace back to one sample, sequenced in a study of shared clonotypes between healthy human individuals. Sequencing used immunoSEQ multiplex PCR; TCRdb keeps in-frame clones, though not all of them. The data hold about 980,000 clones, with around three quarters observed a single time. Sequences were obtained from memory CD4+ T cells sorted from blood. The sample's subset: CD45RA-negative fraction. These receptors were collected from a man aged 18 to 29 in good health.

The rearrangement joins TRBV10-3 to TRBJ2-2; D may match TRBD1 or TRBD2 (5 bases each). Deletions cut 4 bases from V and 1 base from J, with 16 bases between. This CDR3 region has 17 residues. Per the germline V gene, CDR1 is ENHRY and CDR2 is SYGVKD. CDR3 region: CAISGESAGRNTGELFF. Here the CDR3 DNA reads TGTGCCATCAGTGGCGAGTCGGCAGGGAGGAACACCGGGGAGCTGTTTTTT.

The chain has TRBV21-1 and TRBJ2-2. TRBV21-1 is classified as a pseudogene. This CDR3 has 19 amino acids. The CDR3 region has the DNA TGTGCCAGAGCAAATGGTAGTTGGTTAGGGTCGGGTAACACCGGGGAGCTGTTTTTT. It translates to CARANGSWLGSGNTGELFF.

The chain has TRBV9 and TRBJ1-1, with a weak D call TRBD1 (6 bases). V was clipped by 4 bases and J by 0 bases, with 19 bases between them. CDR1 and CDR2 from the germline V gene are SGDLS and YYNGEE. The CDR3 extends over 17 amino acids. CDR3 sequence reads: CASSKRQGLQLNTEAFF. Written as DNA, the CDR3 is TGTGCCAGCAGCAAAAGGCAGGGGCTTCAACTGAACACTGAAGCTTTCTTT. Supplemented by reference TRBV9 and TRBJ1-1, the full variable domain reads DSGVTQTPKHLITATGQRVTLRCSPRSGDLSVYWYQQSLDQGLQFLIQYYNGEERAKGNILERFSAQQFPDLHSELNLSSLELGDSALYFCASSKRQGLQLNTEAFFGQGTRLTVV.

The CDR3 DNA is TGCGCCAGCAGCTTGGGACTAGAAGCGGTCGAGCAGTACTTC. Its translation is CASSLGLEAVEQYF. The chain has TRBV5-1 and TRBJ2-7; a possible D gene is TRBD2 (6 bases). The CDR3 has 14 amino acids. Trimming shortened V by 0 bases and J by 6 bases, and 13 bases separated the two germline ends. The germline V gene encodes CDR1 SGHRS and CDR2 YFSETQ.

This clone was seen a single time. The chain couples TRBV19 to TRBJ1-2; the D gene is possibly TRBD1 (6 bases). The CDR3 spans 14 residues. Trimming cost V 6 bases and J 10 bases, with 21 bases left between them. Germline CDR1 LNHDA, CDR2 SQIVND (reference sequence). The chain's CDR3 is CASRWTDALSFYTF. For the CDR3, the DNA is TGTGCCAGTAGATGGACAGACGCTCTCTCTTTCTACACCTTC.

This clone has just a few counts. V gene TRBV9 combines with J gene TRBJ1-5, with a possible D match to TRBD1 (6 bases). The CDR3 length is 15 residues. Trimming pared 4 bases from V and 1 base from J, leaving 12 bases between. The germline V gene has CDR1 SGDLS and CDR2 YYNGEE. The CDR3 DNA reads TGTGCCAGCAGCCCCACAGGGTCGAGCAATCAGCCCCAGCATTTT. The encoded protein is CASSPTGSSNQPQHF.

This chain links TRBV7-2 with TRBJ2-1; a weak D match, TRBD1 (6 bases). CDR1 SGHTA and CDR2 FQGNSA come from the germline V gene. Between the trimmed V and J ends, which lost 1 base and 4 bases, there was a span of 8 bases. CDR3 length equals 14 residues. The DNA for the CDR3 is TGTGCCAGCAGCTTAGGGGGGCGGTACAATGAGCAGTTCTTC. Its translation is CASSLGGRYNEQFF.

V usage is TRBV19 and J usage is TRBJ1-5, with D possibly being TRBD1 (6 bases). Between the trimmed V and J ends, which lost 7 bases and 0 bases, there was a span of 16 bases. The germline CDR1 and CDR2 sequences are LNHDA and SQIVND (reference sequence). The length of the CDR3 is 16 residues. CDR3 nucleotides: TGTGCCAGTACGCACAGGGTCCCCGATAGCAATCAGCCCCAGCATTTT. Its translation is CASTHRVPDSNQPQHF.

The rearrangement links TRBV30 to TRBJ1-4; unclear D gene. Looked up from germline, CDR1 is GTSNPN and CDR2 is SVGIG (reference sequence). The V gene lost 5 bases and the J gene lost 0 bases, with 7 bases spanning the gap. The CDR3 has 13 residues. CDR3 sequence: CAWSTATNEKLFF. In DNA form, the CDR3 reads TGTGCCTGGTCAACCGCAACTAATGAAAAACTGTTTTTT.

V and J are TRBV7-2 and TRBJ2-2; D ambiguous. The CDR3 is made up of 18 amino acids. Looked up from germline, CDR1 is SGHTA and CDR2 is FQGNSA. V dropped 1 base and J dropped 0 bases, with 15 bases sitting between them. CDR3 DNA: TGTGCCAGCAGCTTAGGCGGAATCACATACGCGAACACCGGGGAGCTGTTTTTT. Translated, it gives CASSLGGITYANTGELFF.

The chain combines TRBV5-6 with TRBJ2-7; tentatively, D is TRBD1 (5 bases). CDR1 is SGHDT and CDR2 is YYEEEE in the germline V gene. V lost 6 bases to trimming and J lost 6 bases, with 13 bases between them. The CDR3 consists of 12 residues. Written as DNA, the CDR3 is TGTGCCAGCAAGGGGCAGGTTGGCGAGCAGTACTTC. Protein: CASKGQVGEQYF.

V usage is TRBV6-5 and J usage is TRBJ2-4; D ambiguous. This CDR3 contains 13 residues. V lost 4 bases to trimming and J lost 0 bases, with 4 bases between them. Per the germline V gene, CDR1 is MNHEY and CDR2 is SVGAGI. The CDR3 spells CASSSLAKNIQYF. DNA of the CDR3: TGTGCCAGCAGTTCGTTAGCCAAAAACATTCAGTACTTC.